These 3 T cell receptor beta chains were sequenced from one sample in a study of blood T cell repertoires in COVID-19. Libraries were prepared by immunoSEQ multiplex PCR; TCRdb keeps only in-frame clonotypes and omits some of them. The sample contains around 300,000 clones, over 75% of which appear only once. Sequenced: peripheral blood. The origin of the receptors is a woman in her fifties or sixties with active or convalescent COVID-19.

This rearrangement joins TRBV5-1 to TRBJ1-1, with 8 bases aligning to TRBD1. With V trimmed by 2 bases and J by 6 bases, 3 bases remained unmatched. This CDR3 spans 13 amino acids. Per the germline V gene, CDR1 is SGHRS and CDR2 is YFSETQ. CDR3 nucleotide sequence: TGCGCCAGCAGCTTAGGGGGACAGGCTGAAGCTTTCTTT. Its translation: CASSLGGQAEAFF.

This clone was seen once. The chain joins TRBV28 to TRBJ2-5; 12 nucleotides agree with TRBD1. Germline V lookup: CDR1 MDHEN, CDR2 SYDVKM. The J segment lost 5 bases and the V segment lost 1 base, leaving 5 bases of the junction unmatched. This CDR3 is 16 amino acids long. The CDR3 here is CASSLSGTGGFETQYF. The DNA of the CDR3 is TGTGCCAGCAGTTTATCCGGGACAGGGGGCTTTGAGACCCAGTACTTC. Together with reference TRBV28 and TRBJ2-5, the CDR3 gives the full variable domain: DVKVTQSSRYLVKRTGEKVFLECVQDMDHENMFWYRQDPGLGLRLIYFSYDVKMKEKGDIPEGYSVSREKKERFSLILESASTNQTSMYLCASSLSGTGGFETQYFGPGTRLLVL.

The chain carries TRBV5-4 and TRBJ2-2; D not certain. Germline V gene lookup returns CDR1 SGHNT and CDR2 YYREEE (reference sequence). This CDR3 contains 15 residues. V was pared by 0 bases and J by 6 bases, with 12 bases between. The CDR3 nucleotides read TGTGCCAGCAGCTTGGGAACTCATGGAGCCGGGGAGCTGTTTTTT. Its translation is CASSLGTHGAGELFF. Based on the CDR3 plus reference TRBV5-4 and TRBJ2-2, the full variable domain is ETGVTQSPTHLIKTRGQQVTLRCSSQSGHNTVSWYQQALGQGPQFIFQYYREEENGRGNFPPRFSGLQFPNYSSELNVNALELDDSALYLCASSLGTHGAGELFFGEGSRLTVL.